Sequencing of this T cell receptor beta chain was carried out in a study of cytomegalovirus exposure and HLA in healthy donors. Study-wide context: Researchers previously reported finding fewer than 120 million unique TCR beta sequences from 170 million or so T cells.

Concerning this clone: Its cognate antigen is unknown.

Study findings and constraints: Per a later analysis, roughly 17,000 TCR beta sequences showed association with HLA alleles at 0.05 false discovery rate.

Looked up from germline, CDR1 is SGHDT and CDR2 is YYEEEE. With V trimmed by 3 bases and J by 6 bases, 15 bases remained unmatched. This CDR3 has 16 residues. Both 60 Vbeta primers and 13 Jbeta primers went into the PCR. Using immunoSEQ multiplex PCR, the repertoire was profiled, and TCRdb retains in-frame clones only, with some absent. The sample holds about 67,000 clones, 65% to 70% seen once. Sequencing was done on a sample of PBMCs. This TCR was recovered from a woman in her 30s in good health and CMV-seronegative. The rearrangement uses TRBV5-6 and TRBJ2-7; 7 bases are shared with TRBD1. The CDR3 nucleotides are TGTGCCAGCAGCTCCGACTTGGGGACAGCGTTTGGCGAGCAGTACTTC. Encoded protein: CASSSDLGTAFGEQYF.